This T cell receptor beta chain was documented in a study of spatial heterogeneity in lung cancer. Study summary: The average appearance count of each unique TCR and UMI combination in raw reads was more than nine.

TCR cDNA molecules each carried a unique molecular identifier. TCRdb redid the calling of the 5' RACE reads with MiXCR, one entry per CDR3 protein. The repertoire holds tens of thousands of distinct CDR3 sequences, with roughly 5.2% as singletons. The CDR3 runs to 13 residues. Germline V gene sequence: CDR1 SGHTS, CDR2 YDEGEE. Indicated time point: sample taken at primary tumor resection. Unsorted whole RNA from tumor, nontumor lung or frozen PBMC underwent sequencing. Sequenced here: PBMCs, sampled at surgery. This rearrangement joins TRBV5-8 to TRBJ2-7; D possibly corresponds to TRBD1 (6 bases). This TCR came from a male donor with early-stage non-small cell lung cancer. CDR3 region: CVRSGGYRDEQYF. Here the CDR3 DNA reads TGTGTCAGAAGCGGAGGCTACAGGGACGAGCAGTACTTC.